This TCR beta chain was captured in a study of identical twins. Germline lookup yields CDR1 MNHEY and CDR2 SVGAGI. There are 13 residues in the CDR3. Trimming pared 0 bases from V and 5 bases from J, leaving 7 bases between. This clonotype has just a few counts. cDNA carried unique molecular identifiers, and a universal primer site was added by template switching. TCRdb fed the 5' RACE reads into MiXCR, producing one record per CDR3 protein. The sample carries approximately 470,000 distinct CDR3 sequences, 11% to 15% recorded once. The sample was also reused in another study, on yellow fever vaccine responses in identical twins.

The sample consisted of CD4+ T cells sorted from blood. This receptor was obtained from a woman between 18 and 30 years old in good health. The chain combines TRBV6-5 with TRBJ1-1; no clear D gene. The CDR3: CASSYSGGTEAFF. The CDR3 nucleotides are TGTGCCAGCAGTTACTCCGGCGGGACTGAAGCTTTCTTT.